A selection of T cell receptor beta chains follows, all from one sample in a study of T cells after yellow fever vaccination. TCRdb reanalysed the 5' RACE reads using MiXCR and keeps one entry per CDR3 protein. The sample holds some 550,000 distinct CDR3 sequences, 15% to 20% seen once. This material consisted of PBMCs, taken 15 days after the yellow fever booster vaccination. These receptors all stem from a man younger than 45 who received the YFV17D yellow fever vaccine. The CDR3 runs from the conserved cysteine through the conserved F or W. D genes are given only for firm matches. For some rows the clone size is stated as once, few or many, or as a class when expanded; others skip it.

>TRBV28|TRBJ1-4|NA|TRBD1
CATTGGTTNEKLFF
TGTGCCACCACAGGGGGAACAACTAATGAAAAACTGTTTTTT
>TRBV12-3/TRBV12-4|TRBJ2-5|NA|NA
CASSSRESETQYF
TGTGCCAGCAGTTCAAGAGAGTCGGAGACCCAGTACTTC
>TRBV18|TRBJ1-1|NA|TRBD1
CASSPRTGTTRNTEAFF
TGTGCCAGCTCACCACGGACAGGGACGACTCGGAACACTGAAGCTTTCTTT
>TRBV5-6|TRBJ2-7|NA|NA
CASSFSRWDEQYF
TGTGCCAGCAGCTTCTCCCGGTGGGACGAGCAGTACTTC
>TRBV20-1|TRBJ2-7|few|NA
CSANDGTYEQYF
TGCAGTGCTAACGACGGAACCTACGAGCAGTACTTC
>TRBV20-1|TRBJ2-7|NA|NA
CSASRPAEQYF
TGCAGTGCTAGTAGGCCAGCCGAGCAGTACTTC
>TRBV7-2|TRBJ1-5|NA|TRBD1
CASSPAGDRFNQPQHF
TGTGCCAGCAGCCCCGCCGGGGACAGGTTCAATCAGCCCCAGCATTTT
>TRBV11-2|TRBJ2-3|NA|NA
CASSLDGGGQNTQYF
TGTGCCAGCAGCTTAGACGGCGGGGGACAAAATACGCAGTATTTT
>TRBV12-3/TRBV12-4|TRBJ1-2|few|TRBD1
CASSFTGGYGYTF
TGTGCCAGCAGTTTCACAGGGGGCTATGGCTACACCTTC
>TRBV7-2|TRBJ2-7|NA|TRBD2
CASSLVAGENEQYF
TGTGCCAGCAGCTTAGTAGCGGGAGAGAACGAGCAGTACTTC
>TRBV12-3/TRBV12-4|TRBJ2-5|few|NA
CASRRQLETQYF
TGTGCCAGCAGAAGACAGCTGGAGACCCAGTACTTC
>TRBV20-1|TRBJ2-3|few|TRBD2
CSAPETSGGLQYF
TGCAGTGCGCCAGAAACTAGCGGGGGGTTGCAGTATTTT
>TRBV6-5|TRBJ2-3|NA|TRBD1
CASSTGTGADTQYF
TGTGCCAGCAGTACTGGGACAGGGGCCGATACGCAGTATTTT
>TRBV5-1|TRBJ2-5|NA|TRBD2
CASSLASGGPSETQYF
TGCGCCAGCAGCTTGGCGTCGGGAGGGCCCTCAGAGACCCAGTACTTC
>TRBV5-1|TRBJ2-7|many|TRBD2
CASSQIVSGSNEQYF
TGCGCCAGCAGCCAGATAGTAAGCGGGAGCAACGAGCAGTACTTC
>TRBV5-1|TRBJ2-5|NA|TRBD2
CASSSLAGHQETQYF
TGCGCCAGCAGCAGTTTAGCGGGCCACCAAGAGACCCAGTACTTC
>TRBV11-2|TRBJ2-1|NA|TRBD1
CASSNGVGTGIGNEQFF
TGTGCCAGCAGCAATGGGGTCGGGACAGGGATTGGCAATGAGCAGTTCTTC
>TRBV2|TRBJ2-1|few|NA
CASSLVGPSYNEQFF
TGTGCCAGCAGTCTAGTTGGACCGTCCTACAATGAGCAGTTCTTC
>TRBV20-1|TRBJ2-7|few|TRBD2
CSAAERAGVYEQYF
TGCAGTGCAGCTGAAAGGGCGGGGGTCTACGAGCAGTACTTC
>TRBV7-9|TRBJ2-4|NA|NA
CASSLEWDIQYF
TGTGCCAGCAGCCTAGAGTGGGACATTCAGTACTTC
>TRBV5-1|TRBJ1-2|few|NA
CASSLRGALGGGYTF
TGCGCCAGCAGCTTGCGCGGGGCCCTGGGTGGTGGCTACACCTTC
>TRBV6-2/TRBV6-3|TRBJ1-2|few|NA
CASSPGPRNYGYTF
TGTGCCAGCAGCCCGGGACCGCGTAACTATGGCTACACCTTC
>TRBV24-1|TRBJ2-6|NA|NA
CATSFSGANVLTF
TGTGCCACCTCATTCTCTGGGGCCAACGTCCTGACTTTC
>TRBV12-3/TRBV12-4|TRBJ1-5|NA|NA
CASSLKHGGVPQHF
TGTGCCAGCAGTCTAAAACATGGTGGGGTGCCCCAGCATTTT
>TRBV5-1|TRBJ2-3|NA|NA
CASSPEAGTQYF
TGCGCCAGCAGCCCGGAGGCAGGCACGCAGTATTTT
>TRBV18|TRBJ2-7|NA|TRBD1
CASSQMTGGYYEQYF
TGTGCCAGCTCACAGATGACAGGGGGCTACTACGAGCAGTACTTC
>TRBV7-2|TRBJ2-7|few|TRBD2
CASSRRSSGSSEQYF
TGTGCCAGCAGCCGTCGGAGTAGCGGGAGCTCCGAGCAGTACTTC
>TRBV6-2/TRBV6-3|TRBJ2-3|NA|TRBD2
CASSSPFPTSGRRTDTQYF
TGTGCCAGCAGTTCGCCGTTCCCGACTAGCGGGAGACGCACAGATACGCAGTATTTT
>TRBV7-8|TRBJ2-1|NA|TRBD1
CASSPQGAPYNEQFF
TGTGCCAGCAGCCCGCAGGGGGCACCGTACAATGAGCAGTTCTTC
>TRBV5-6|TRBJ2-1|few|TRBD2
CASSPIVGAGVGDEQFF
TGTGCCAGCAGCCCGATCGTTGGGGCGGGAGTCGGGGATGAGCAGTTCTTC
>TRBV7-8|TRBJ2-1|NA|NA
CASSPREGGYNEQFF
TGTGCCAGCAGCCCCAGGGAGGGGGGGTACAATGAGCAGTTCTTC
>TRBV24-1|TRBJ2-5|NA|TRBD1
CATSDVTGAGETQYF
TGTGCCACCAGTGATGTGACAGGGGCGGGGGAGACCCAGTACTTC
>TRBV28|TRBJ2-1|NA|NA
CASRQFYNEQFF
TGTGCCAGCAGACAGTTTTACAATGAGCAGTTCTTC
>TRBV14|TRBJ2-5|few|TRBD1
CASSQPGTGEGETQYF
TGTGCCAGCAGCCAACCTGGGACAGGGGAAGGGGAGACCCAGTACTTC
>TRBV10-3|TRBJ2-7|NA|NA
CAINLGGREGEQYF
TGTGCCATCAATCTAGGGGGGAGAGAAGGCGAGCAGTACTTC
>TRBV6-5|TRBJ2-7|few|NA
CASSNLRGQYKYEQYF
TGTGCCAGCAGTAACCTGCGGGGACAGTATAAGTACGAGCAGTACTTC
>TRBV14|TRBJ1-2|NA|NA
CASSQSGNVHTF
TGTGCCAGCAGCCAATCCGGGAATGTTCACACCTTC
>TRBV27|TRBJ2-4|NA|NA
CASSSRASVLAKNIQYF
TGTGCCAGCAGTTCTAGGGCCAGCGTTTTAGCCAAAAACATTCAGTACTTC
>TRBV28|TRBJ2-2|few|NA
CASRMGGTGELFF
TGTGCCAGCAGAATGGGGGGCACCGGGGAGCTGTTTTTT
>TRBV7-2|TRBJ2-7|few|NA
CASSLDLSGDYEQYF
TGTGCCAGCAGCTTAGATCTGAGCGGCGACTACGAGCAGTACTTC
>TRBV4-3|TRBJ2-7|NA|TRBD2
CASSQVGGGRFHEQYF
TGCGCCAGCAGCCAAGTCGGGGGCGGGAGGTTCCACGAGCAGTACTTC
>TRBV19|TRBJ2-1|few|NA
CASSMDQSEQFF
TGTGCCAGTTCAATGGACCAATCTGAGCAGTTCTTC
>TRBV24-1|TRBJ2-5|few|NA
CASDPVAQETQYF
TGTGCCAGTGATCCGGTCGCCCAAGAGACCCAGTACTTC
>TRBV24-1|TRBJ2-5|NA|NA
CATSEGAEETQYF
TGTGCCACCAGTGAGGGAGCGGAAGAGACCCAGTACTTC